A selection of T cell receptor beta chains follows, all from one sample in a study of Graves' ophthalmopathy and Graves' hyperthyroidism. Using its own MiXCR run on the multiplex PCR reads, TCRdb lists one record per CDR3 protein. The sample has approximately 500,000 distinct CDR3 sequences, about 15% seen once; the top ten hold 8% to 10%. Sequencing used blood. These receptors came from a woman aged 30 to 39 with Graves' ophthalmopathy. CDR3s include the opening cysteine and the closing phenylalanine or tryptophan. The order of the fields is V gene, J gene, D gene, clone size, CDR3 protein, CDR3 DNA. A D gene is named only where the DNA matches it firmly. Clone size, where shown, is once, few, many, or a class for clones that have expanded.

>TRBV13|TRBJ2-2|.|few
CASSPSWAGRSLVGKLFF
TGTGCCAGCAGCCCGTCGTGGGCGGGACGCTCCCTCGTAGGGAAGCTGTTTTTT
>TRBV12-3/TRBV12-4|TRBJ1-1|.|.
CASSSTGKWNTEAFF
TGTGCCAGCAGTTCTACCGGCAAATGGAACACTGAAGCTTTCTTT
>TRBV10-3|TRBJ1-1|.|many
CATGGGREAFF
TGTGCCACCGGGGGAGGGCGTGAAGCTTTCTTT
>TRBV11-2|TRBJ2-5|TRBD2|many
CASSGGGFTETQYF
TGTGCCAGCAGCGGGGGGGGTTTCACGGAGACCCAGTACTTC
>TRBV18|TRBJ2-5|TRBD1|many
CASSPDRGLVETQYF
TGTGCCAGCTCTCCCGACAGGGGGCTGGTCGAGACCCAGTACTTC
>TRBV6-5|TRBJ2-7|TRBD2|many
CASSYGGGPPSEQYF
TGTGCCAGCAGTTACGGGGGGGGACCTCCTAGCGAGCAGTACTTC
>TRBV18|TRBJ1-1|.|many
CASSPPTTSRTEAFF
TGTGCCAGCTCACCACCTACGACTTCAAGGACTGAAGCTTTCTTT
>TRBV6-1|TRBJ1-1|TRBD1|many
CASSPLGQGQSVEAFF
TGTGCCAGCAGCCCCCTGGGACAGGGGCAATCAGTTGAAGCTTTCTTT
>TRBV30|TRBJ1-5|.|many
CAWSAGVRQPQHF
TGTGCCTGGAGTGCGGGGGTACGACAGCCCCAGCATTTT
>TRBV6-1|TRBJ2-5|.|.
CASSEWRDETQYF
TGTGCCAGCAGTGAATGGCGAGATGAGACCCAGTACTTC
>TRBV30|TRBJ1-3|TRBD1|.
CAWIPLDRAGNTIYF
TGTGCCTGGATCCCCCTCGACAGGGCCGGAAACACCATATATTTT
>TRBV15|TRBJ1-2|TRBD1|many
CATSREAGGYYGYTF
TGTGCCACCAGCAGAGAGGCAGGGGGCTACTATGGCTACACCTTC
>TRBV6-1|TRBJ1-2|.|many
CASSEAGPPGYTF
TGTGCCAGCAGTGAAGCTGGGCCGCCTGGCTACACCTTC
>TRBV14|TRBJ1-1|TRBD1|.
CASSQNLYGTAKEAFF
TGTGCCAGCAGCCAAAATCTATACGGGACAGCAAAGGAAGCTTTCTTT
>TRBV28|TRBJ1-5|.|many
CASSSGGGGQPQHF
TGTGCCAGCAGTTCCGGCGGAGGGGGACAGCCCCAGCATTTT
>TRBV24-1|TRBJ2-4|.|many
CATSDSERGKNIQYF
TGTGCCACCAGTGATTCGGAAAGAGGCAAAAACATTCAGTACTTC
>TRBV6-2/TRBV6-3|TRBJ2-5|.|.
CASSQGWRTNLRGEETQYF
TGTGCCAGCAGCCAAGGTTGGCGGACTAACCTAAGGGGGGAAGAGACCCAGTACTTC
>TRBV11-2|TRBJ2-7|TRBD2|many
CASSSHGRTGEQYF
TGTGCCAGCAGCTCCCACGGGAGGACGGGCGAGCAGTACTTC
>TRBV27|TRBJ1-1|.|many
CASSFKVSLEAFF
TGTGCCAGCAGTTTTAAGGTGTCTTTGGAAGCTTTCTTT
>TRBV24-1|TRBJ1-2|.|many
CATSGPDSFNYGYTF
TGTGCCACCAGTGGCCCGGACAGCTTTAACTATGGCTACACCTTC
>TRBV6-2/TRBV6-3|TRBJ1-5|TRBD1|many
CASSYSSGTAGPNSNQPQHF
TGTGCCAGCAGTTACTCGTCTGGGACAGCCGGACCAAATAGCAATCAGCCCCAGCATTTT
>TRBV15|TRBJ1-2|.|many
CATSRAKGQTYGYTF
TGTGCCACCAGCAGAGCCAAAGGACAAACCTATGGCTACACCTTC
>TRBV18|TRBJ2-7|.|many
CASSPPGGGAEQYF
TGTGCCAGCTCACCTCCAGGGGGGGGAGCCGAGCAGTACTTC